The text below deals with one T cell receptor (beta chain). Only in-frame clones appear in the TCRdb table, and some are missing; sequencing was by immunoSEQ multiplex PCR. The data hold tens of thousands of clones, with about 89% observed a single time. The sample is drawn from a study of blood T cell repertoires in COVID-19. As for the study in general: T cells, B-cell-depleted T cells, or PBMCs provided the cDNA or gDNA that served as material.

The length of the CDR3 is 14 residues. Germline V gene lookup returns CDR1 GTSNPN and CDR2 SVGIG (reference sequence). The junction had 7 bases not matched to a gene; V was cut back by 4 bases and J by 3 bases. Specimen: peripheral blood. The TCR was taken from a man in his 70s with COVID-19, enrolled during active disease. The J gene is TRBJ2-5, the V gene TRBV30; 8 bases line up with TRBD2. The CDR3 sequence is CAWTRGLVKETQYF. The DNA of the CDR3 is TGTGCCTGGACCCGGGGACTAGTCAAAGAGACCCAGTACTTC.